Following are 3 T cell receptor beta chains from one sample sequenced in a study of T cell responses to AZD1222 COVID-19 vaccine (TCRdb year 2021). Read against the paper, the sample's time point label means: baseline before first vaccination. The library was obtained by the immunoSEQ multiplex PCR assay. TCRdb re-hosts the immuneACCESS table, in-frame sequences only. Its copies lack some clones; in the studies checked, an unresolved V gene accounts for under half of them, and the cause for the rest is not known. The sample has roughly 100,000 clones on record, 70% to 90% of them singletons. Approximately 1.5% of the sample belongs to the ten largest clones. The source material was peripheral blood, sampled on day 0 of AZD1222 vaccination. The receptors originated from an adult in good health.

V usage is TRBV28 and J usage is TRBJ1-3; TRBD1 is a possible D gene (5 bases). Between the trimmed V and J ends, which lost 6 bases and 1 base, there was a span of 22 bases. The CDR3 runs 18 residues. Germline CDR1 and CDR2: MDHEN and SYDVKM. The DNA of the CDR3 is TGTGCCAGCAGCAAGAACGACGGGACTAATCTTTCTGGAAACACCATATATTTT. Its protein product is CASSKNDGTNLSGNTIYF.

The gene calls are TRBV24-1 and TRBJ2-2; D remains unclear. Looked up from germline, CDR1 is KGHDR and CDR2 is SFDVKD. The V end was cut by 4 bases, the J end by 6 bases, with 5 bases between. CDR3 length: 12 residues. The CDR3 reads CATSDRAGELFF. DNA for the CDR3: TGTGCCACCAGTGACCGCGCCGGGGAGCTGTTTTTT.

This chain joins TRBV7-2 and TRBJ2-5; D possibly corresponds to TRBD1 (6 bases). CDR1 and CDR2 (germline): SGHTA, FQGNSA. Trimming pared 3 bases from V and 6 bases from J, leaving 14 bases between. There are 14 residues in the CDR3. In DNA form, the CDR3 reads TGTGCCAGCAGCTTCCACTGGACAGTGCAGACCCAGTACTTC. This translates into CASSFHWTVQTQYF.